This TCR beta chain was obtained from a study of vaccination and CD4 T cells after COVID-19. At the level of the study: With a range of 35 to 161, the median interval from diagnosis to drawing post-COVID samples was around 100 days. Overlapping SARS-CoV-2, HCoV-NL63, HCoV-OC43 and HCoV-229E spike peptides were used to stimulate cells.

Germline CDR1 is LGHNA and CDR2 is YSLEER. The length of the CDR3 is 15 residues. After removal of 2 bases from V and 8 bases from J, the junction contained 9 bases not matched to a gene. Stated treatment: roughly 10-day PBMC culture with coronavirus spike peptide pools or control peptides (ViraFEST assay). Every well contained over 1.5 million PBMCs, which were grown with approximately 9.5 IU/ml IL-2 and roughly 10 ug/ml peptide pools. At days 3 and 7, half the medium was exchanged for fresh IL-2 medium. Worth noting for this clonotype: What it binds is unknown.

The Oncomine TCR Beta short-read assay sequenced DNA from cultured CD4+ T cells. TCRdb itself ran the PCR reads through MiXCR, one entry per CDR3 protein. The data contain fewer than 20,000 distinct CDR3 sequences, 43% of them singletons. The sample in question was CD4+ T cells from blood, cultured in vitro, obtained after SARS-CoV-2 vaccination. The chain has TRBV4-3 and TRBJ2-4; 7 bases line up with TRBD1. The sequence derives from a human donor who had recovered from COVID-19. The CDR3 loop is CASSQSKGASDIQYF. In DNA, the CDR3 is TGCGCCAGCAGCCAATCGAAGGGGGCTTCGGACATTCAGTACTTC.